This record concerns one T cell receptor (beta chain) sequence. Antigen specificity is unknown. Time point given: peripheral blood 6 weeks after treatment start. Urothelial carcinoma affected the patients, and it was locally advanced or metastatic. The record originates from a study of PD-L1 blockade in urothelial cancer. Looking at the study overall: About 85% of the roughly 29 patients were men whose urothelial cancer was bladder-origin. After treatment start, blood was analyzed at 3 weeks (second dose) and at 6 weeks.

Germline V gene sequence: CDR1 SNHLY, CDR2 FYNNEI. The CDR3 covers 14 residues. Deletions cut 8 bases from V and 4 bases from J, with 14 bases between. The assay was immunoSEQ multiplex PCR, and TCRdb's table has in-frame clones only and misses some. The table includes 40,000 or so clones, roughly four fifths detected once. Study observations and caveats: Sub-median blood TCR clonality before treatment predicted longer survival.

The J gene is TRBJ2-2, the V gene TRBV2, with D perhaps matching TRBD2 (6 bases). This clonotype was sampled from a man aged 55 to 70 with urothelial cancer. Here the sequenced sample was PBMCs, taken around atezolizumab (anti-PD-L1) treatment. CDR3 bases: TGTGCCAGCGCGGGACCTCGAGGCACCGGGGAGCTGTTTTTT. This gives the protein CASAGPRGTGELFF.